This entry features one T cell receptor beta chain sequence. Antigen: not known. Primers used in a second PCR of about 7 to 11 cycles were a sample-barcoded 5' primer and a J-beta primer mix. TCRdb independently ran MiXCR on the 5' RACE reads; one entry per CDR3 protein. The table shows 1.2 million to 1.5 million distinct CDR3 sequences, with approximately 60% occurring only once. The sample originates from a study of blood T cells in healthy people across ages. General observations from the study: Investigators viewed diversity estimates from one million T cells as underestimates, the study reported.

The CDR3 sequence is 14 residues long. Germline lookup yields CDR1 MDHEN and CDR2 SYDVKM. V gave up 5 bases and J gave up 4 bases; unmatched junction bases: 7. V gene TRBV28 combines with J gene TRBJ2-7, with 8 bases matching TRBD1. The sequenced sample was blood. The receptor's source is a man between 18 and 35 years old in good health. CDR3 loop: CASSVRQGLYEQYF. For the CDR3, the DNA is TGTGCCAGCAGTGTTCGACAGGGGTTGTACGAGCAGTACTTC.